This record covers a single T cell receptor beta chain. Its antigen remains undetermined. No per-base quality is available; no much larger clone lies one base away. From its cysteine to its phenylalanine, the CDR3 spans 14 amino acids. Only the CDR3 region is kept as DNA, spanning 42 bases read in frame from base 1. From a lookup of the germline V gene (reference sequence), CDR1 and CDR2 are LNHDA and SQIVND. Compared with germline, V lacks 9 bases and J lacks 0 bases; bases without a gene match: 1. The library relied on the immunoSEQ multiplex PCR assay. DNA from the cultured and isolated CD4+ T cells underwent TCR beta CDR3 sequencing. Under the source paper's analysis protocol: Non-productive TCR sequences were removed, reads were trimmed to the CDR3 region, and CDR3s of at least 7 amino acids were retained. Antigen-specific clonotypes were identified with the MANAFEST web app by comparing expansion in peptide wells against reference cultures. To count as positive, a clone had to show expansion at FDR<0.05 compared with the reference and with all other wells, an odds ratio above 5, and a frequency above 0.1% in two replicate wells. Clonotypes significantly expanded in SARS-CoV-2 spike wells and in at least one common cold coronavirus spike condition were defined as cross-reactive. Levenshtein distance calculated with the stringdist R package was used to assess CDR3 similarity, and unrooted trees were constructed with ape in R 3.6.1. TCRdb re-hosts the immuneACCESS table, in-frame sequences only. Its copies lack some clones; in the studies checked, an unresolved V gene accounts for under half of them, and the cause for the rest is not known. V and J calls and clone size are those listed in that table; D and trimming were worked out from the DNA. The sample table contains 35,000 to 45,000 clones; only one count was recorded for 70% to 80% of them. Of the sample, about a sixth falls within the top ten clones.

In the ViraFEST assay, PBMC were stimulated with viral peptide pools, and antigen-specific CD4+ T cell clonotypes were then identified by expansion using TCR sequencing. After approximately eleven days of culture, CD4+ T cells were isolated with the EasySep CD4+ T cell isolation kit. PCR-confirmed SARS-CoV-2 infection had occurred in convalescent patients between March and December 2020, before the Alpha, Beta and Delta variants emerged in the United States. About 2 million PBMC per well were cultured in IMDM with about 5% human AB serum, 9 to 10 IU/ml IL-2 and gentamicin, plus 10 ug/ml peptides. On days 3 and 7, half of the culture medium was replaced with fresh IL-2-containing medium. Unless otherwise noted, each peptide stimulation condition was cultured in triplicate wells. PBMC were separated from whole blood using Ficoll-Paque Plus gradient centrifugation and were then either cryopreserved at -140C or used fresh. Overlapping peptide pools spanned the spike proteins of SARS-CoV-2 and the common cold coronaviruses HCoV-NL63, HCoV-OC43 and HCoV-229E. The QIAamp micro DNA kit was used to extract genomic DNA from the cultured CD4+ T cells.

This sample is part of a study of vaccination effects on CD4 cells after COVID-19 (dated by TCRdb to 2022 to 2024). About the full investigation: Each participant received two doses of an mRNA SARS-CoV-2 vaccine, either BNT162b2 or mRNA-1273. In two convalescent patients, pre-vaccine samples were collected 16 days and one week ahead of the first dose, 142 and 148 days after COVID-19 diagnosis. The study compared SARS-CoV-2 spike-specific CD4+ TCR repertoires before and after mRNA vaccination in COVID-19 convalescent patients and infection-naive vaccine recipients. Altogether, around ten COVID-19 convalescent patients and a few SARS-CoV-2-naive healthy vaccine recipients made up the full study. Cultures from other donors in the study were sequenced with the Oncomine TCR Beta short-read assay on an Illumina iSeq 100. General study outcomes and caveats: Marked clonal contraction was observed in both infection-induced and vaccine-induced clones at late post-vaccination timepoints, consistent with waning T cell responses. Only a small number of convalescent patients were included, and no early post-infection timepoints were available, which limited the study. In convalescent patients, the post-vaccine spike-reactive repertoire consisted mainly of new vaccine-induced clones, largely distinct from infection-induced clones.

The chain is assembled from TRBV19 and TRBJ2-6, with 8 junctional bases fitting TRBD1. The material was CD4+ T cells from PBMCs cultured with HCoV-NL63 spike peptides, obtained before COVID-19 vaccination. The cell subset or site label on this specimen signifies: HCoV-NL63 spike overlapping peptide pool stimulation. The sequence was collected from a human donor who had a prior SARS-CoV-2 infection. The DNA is TGTGCCAGCGGACAGGGCTCTGGGGCCAACGTCCTGACTTTC. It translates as CASGQGSGANVLTF.